This TCR beta chain was obtained from a study of blood T cell repertoires in COVID-19. Study-wide background: The study drew acute and convalescent COVID-19 samples from the United States, Italy and Spain.

In the study's own analysis: Reference gene primer amplification in the assay estimated nucleated cell counts. Sequencing used immunoSEQ multiplex PCR; TCRdb keeps in-frame clones, though not all of them. That table gives V, J and clone size, and the DNA gave D and trimming. The sample lists roughly 110,000 clones, 84% occurring once. Trimming cost V 3 bases and J 4 bases, with 7 bases left between them. Germline assignment: CDR1 MNHNS and CDR2 SASEGT. The CDR3 is 13 residues long. This chain connects TRBV6-1 to TRBJ1-5; no definite D call. The clonotype was recovered from an older woman with acute or convalescent COVID-19. The specimen was peripheral blood. CDR3 DNA: TGTGCCAGCAGTGATCCCCTAAATCAGCCCCAGCATTTT. Its translation: CASSDPLNQPQHF.